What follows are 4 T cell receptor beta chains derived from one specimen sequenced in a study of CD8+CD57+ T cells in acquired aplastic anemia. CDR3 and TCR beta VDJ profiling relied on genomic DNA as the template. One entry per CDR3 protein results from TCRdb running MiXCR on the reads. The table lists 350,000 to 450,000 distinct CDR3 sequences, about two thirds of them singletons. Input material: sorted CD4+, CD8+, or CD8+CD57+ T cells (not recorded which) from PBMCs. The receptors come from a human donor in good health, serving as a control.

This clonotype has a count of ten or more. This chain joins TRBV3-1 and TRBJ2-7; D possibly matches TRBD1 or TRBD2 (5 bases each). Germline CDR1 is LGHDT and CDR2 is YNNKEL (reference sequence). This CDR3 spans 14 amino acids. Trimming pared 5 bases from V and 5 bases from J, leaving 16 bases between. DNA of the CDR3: TGTGCCAGCAGCGACCGGGGCAGAGTGAACGAGCAGTACTTC. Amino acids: CASSDRGRVNEQYF.

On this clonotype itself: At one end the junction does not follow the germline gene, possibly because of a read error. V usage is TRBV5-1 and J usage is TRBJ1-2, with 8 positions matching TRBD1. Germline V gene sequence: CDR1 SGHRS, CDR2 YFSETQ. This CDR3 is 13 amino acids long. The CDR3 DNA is TGTGCCAGCAGCTTGGTCGCCAGGGGGCGCTACACCTTC. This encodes CASSLVARGRYTF.

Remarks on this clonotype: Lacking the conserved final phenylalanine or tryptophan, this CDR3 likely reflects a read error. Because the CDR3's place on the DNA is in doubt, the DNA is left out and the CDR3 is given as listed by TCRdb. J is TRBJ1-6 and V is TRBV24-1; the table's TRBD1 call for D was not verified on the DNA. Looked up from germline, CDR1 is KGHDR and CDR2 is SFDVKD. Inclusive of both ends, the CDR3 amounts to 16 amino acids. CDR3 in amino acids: CATSAGGRYWEQFFGS.

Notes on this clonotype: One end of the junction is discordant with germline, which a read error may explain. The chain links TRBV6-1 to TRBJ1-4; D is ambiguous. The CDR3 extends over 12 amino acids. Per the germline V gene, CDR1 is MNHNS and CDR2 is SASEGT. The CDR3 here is CASREERGELFF. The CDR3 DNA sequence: TGTGCCAGCAGGGAAGAAAGAGGAGAACTGTTTTTT.